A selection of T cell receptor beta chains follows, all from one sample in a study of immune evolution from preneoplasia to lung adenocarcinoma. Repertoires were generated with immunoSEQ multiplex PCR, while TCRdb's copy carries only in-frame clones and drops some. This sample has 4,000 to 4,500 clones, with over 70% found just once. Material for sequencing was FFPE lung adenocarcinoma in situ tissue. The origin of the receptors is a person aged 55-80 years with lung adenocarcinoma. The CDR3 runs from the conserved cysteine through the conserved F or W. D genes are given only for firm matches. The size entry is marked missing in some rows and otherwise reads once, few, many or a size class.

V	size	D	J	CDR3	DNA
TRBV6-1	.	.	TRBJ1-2	CASRPTTGPYGYTF	TGTGCCAGCAGGCCCACGACAGGACCTTATGGCTACACCTTC
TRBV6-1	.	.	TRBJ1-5	CASRSQGQGVQPQHF	TGTGCCAGCAGGAGTCAAGGGCAGGGTGTTCAGCCCCAGCATTTT
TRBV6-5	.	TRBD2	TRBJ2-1	CASGGTSGGQEQFF	TGTGCCAGCGGGGGGACTAGCGGGGGGCAAGAGCAGTTCTTC
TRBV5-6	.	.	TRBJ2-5	CASSVLMGDQETQYF	TGTGCCAGCAGCGTGCTAATGGGCGACCAAGAGACCCAGTACTTC
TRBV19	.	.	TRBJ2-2	CASKGGTGELFF	TGTGCCAGTAAGGGCGGCACTGGGGAGCTGTTTTTT
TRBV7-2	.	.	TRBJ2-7	CASSQVWTEGPSYEQYF	TGTGCCAGCAGCCAAGTCTGGACCGAGGGACCCTCCTACGAGCAGTACTTC
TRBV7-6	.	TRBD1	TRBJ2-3	CASSLEGQGQQYF	TGTGCCAGCAGCTTAGAGGGACAGGGGCAGCAGTATTTT
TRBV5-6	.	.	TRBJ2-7	CASSFAAYEQYF	TGTGCCAGCAGTTTTGCTGCCTACGAGCAGTACTTC
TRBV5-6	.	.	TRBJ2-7	CASSPWQVVYEQYF	TGTGCCAGCAGCCCGTGGCAGGTCGTCTACGAGCAGTACTTC
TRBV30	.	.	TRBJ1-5	CAYQVWDQPQHF	TGTGCCTACCAAGTCTGGGATCAGCCCCAGCATTTT
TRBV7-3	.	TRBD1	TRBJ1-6	CASSLGGTGRLYNSPLHF	TGTGCCAGCAGCTTGGGAGGGACAGGTCGGTTATATAATTCACCCCTCCACTTT
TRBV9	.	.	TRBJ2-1	CASSATGNSYNEQFF	TGTGCCAGCAGCGCAACAGGTAATTCCTACAATGAGCAGTTCTTC
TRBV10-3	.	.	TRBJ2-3	CAISKVFQGTDTQYF	TGTGCCATCAGTAAGGTTTTCCAGGGGACAGATACGCAGTATTTT
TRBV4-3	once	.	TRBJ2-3	CASSQGQISTDTQYF	TGCGCCAGCAGCCAAGGGCAGATTAGCACAGATACGCAGTATTTT
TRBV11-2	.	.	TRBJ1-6	CASSLEGTRGSPLHF	TGTGCCAGCAGCTTAGAAGGTACTCGTGGTTCACCCCTCCACTTT
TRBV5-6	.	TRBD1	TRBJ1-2	CASSQGANYGYTF	TGTGCCAGCAGCCAGGGGGCTAACTATGGCTACACCTTC
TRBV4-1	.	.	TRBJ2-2	CASSPQERTGELFF	TGCGCCAGCAGCCCTCAAGAACGTACCGGGGAGCTGTTTTTT
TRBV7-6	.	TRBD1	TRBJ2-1	CASSPRPVGTGGHEQFF	TGTGCCAGCAGCCCCCGCCCAGTGGGGACAGGGGGGCATGAGCAGTTCTTC
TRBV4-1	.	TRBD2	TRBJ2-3	CASSQDLAGGADTQYF	TGCGCCAGCAGCCAAGATTTAGCGGGGGGCGCAGATACGCAGTATTTT
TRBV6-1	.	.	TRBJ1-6	CASSGAGDSPLHF	TGTGCCAGCAGTGGCGCCGGGGATTCACCCCTCCACTTT
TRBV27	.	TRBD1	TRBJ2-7	CASSYKEGTGGSSYEQYF	TGTGCCAGCAGTTATAAAGAAGGGACAGGGGGAAGCTCCTACGAGCAGTACTTC
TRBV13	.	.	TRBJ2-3	CASSLRTRDTQYF	TGTGCCAGCAGCTTGAGAACGAGGGATACGCAGTATTTT
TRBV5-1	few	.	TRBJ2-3	CASSFTQTTDTQYF	TGCGCCAGCAGCTTCACACAGACCACAGATACGCAGTATTTT
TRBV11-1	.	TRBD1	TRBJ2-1	CASSSPGQGYNEQFF	TGTGCCAGCAGCTCTCCTGGACAGGGTTACAATGAGCAGTTCTTC
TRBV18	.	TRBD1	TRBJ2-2	CASSPRTGQNTGELFF	TGTGCCAGCTCACCTCGGACAGGCCAAAACACCGGGGAGCTGTTTTTT
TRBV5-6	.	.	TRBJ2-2	CASSFNSGTSTGELFF	TGTGCCAGCAGCTTTAATTCGGGTACTTCCACCGGGGAGCTGTTTTTT
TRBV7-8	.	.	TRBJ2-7	CASSLLESYEQYF	TGTGCCAGCAGCTTACTGGAGTCCTACGAGCAGTACTTC
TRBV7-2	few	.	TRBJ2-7	CASSQGSGLPGYEQYF	TGTGCCAGCAGCCAGGGGTCGGGACTACCAGGCTACGAGCAGTACTTC
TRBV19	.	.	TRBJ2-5	CASSILSDQETQYF	TGTGCCAGTAGTATACTTTCAGACCAAGAGACCCAGTACTTC